Given below is one T cell receptor (beta chain) in context. The CDR3 length is 14 residues. This sample is drawn from a study of blood T cell repertoires in COVID-19. The wider study: The United States, Italy and Spain supplied acute and convalescent COVID-19 samples. T cells, B-cell-depleted T cells, or PBMCs provided the cDNA or gDNA that served as material.

Authors' data handling: Amplified reference gene primers provided the basis for estimating nucleated cell counts. Some clones are missing from TCRdb's copy, which holds only in-frame ones; the method was immunoSEQ multiplex PCR. V and J calls and clone size come straight from that table; D and trimming were deduced from the DNA. Among some 140,000 clones, approximately 83% were seen once, and the ten largest hold 15% to 20%. Sequencing was done on a sample of peripheral blood. The TCR sequence derives from a woman in her 50s who had recovered from COVID-19. The V gene is TRBV21-1, the J gene TRBJ2-7; TRBD2, the D gene given by the table, was not confirmed from the DNA. TRBV21-1 is listed as a pseudogene. CDR3 region: CASSKGQGLYEQYF. The DNA of the CDR3 is TGTGCCAGCAGCAAAGGGCAGGGACTGTACGAGCAGTACTTC.